This TCR beta chain was captured in a study of blood T cell repertoires in COVID-19. The germline V gene has CDR1 MDHEN and CDR2 SYDVKM. This CDR3 spans 17 amino acids. The junction had 17 bases not matched to a gene; V was cut back by 7 bases and J by 5 bases. Method: immunoSEQ multiplex PCR; TCRdb's copy keeps in-frame clones and lacks some. The sample records 250,000 or so clones, about 87% being singletons. The specimen was PBMCs or T cells enriched from blood (not recorded which). The gene calls are TRBV28 and TRBJ1-1; 9 bases match TRBD1. This receptor was obtained from a woman in her thirties or forties who had been exposed to COVID-19. CDR3: CASTQTGTGLRGTEAFF. The DNA for the CDR3 is TGTGCCAGCACTCAAACCGGGACAGGGCTAAGAGGTACTGAAGCTTTCTTT.